Below, 14 T cell receptor beta chains from the same sample are listed, as sequenced in a study of cytomegalovirus exposure and HLA in healthy donors. Method: immunoSEQ multiplex PCR; TCRdb's copy keeps in-frame clones and lacks some. This sample has tens of thousands of clones; around 97% occur once, and the top ten carry more than 2%. Sample: PBMCs. These receptors were obtained from a man between 18 and 35 years old in good health and CMV-seronegative.

The rearrangement links TRBV7-9 to TRBJ1-2, with TRBD1 matching over 7 bases. CDR1 SEHNR and CDR2 FQNEAQ come from the germline V gene (reference sequence). The CDR3 is 15 amino acids. Trimming cost V 4 bases and J 0 bases; bases outside gene matches: 5. The CDR3 DNA reads as TGTGCCAGCAGCTCACAGGGACAGACTAACTATGGCTACACCTTC. Translated, it gives CASSSQGQTNYGYTF.

The gene calls are TRBV25-1 and TRBJ1-1; D may be TRBD1 (5 bases). Trimming removed 6 bases from V and 4 bases from J, with 6 bases in between. Germline CDR1 is MGHDK and CDR2 is SYGVNS. This CDR3 has 11 residues. CDR3 nucleotides: TGTGCCAGCAGGGGGGGCACTGAAGCTTTCTTT. Translation: CASRGGTEAFF.

The chain links TRBV9 to TRBJ1-1; a weak D match, TRBD1 (5 bases). In germline, CDR1 is SGDLS, CDR2 YYNGEE. V lost 0 bases to trimming and J lost 6 bases, with 21 bases between them. CDR3 length equals 17 residues. The CDR3 is CASSVEGEASISAEAFF. In DNA, the CDR3 is TGTGCCAGCAGCGTAGAAGGGGAGGCTAGCATCTCGGCTGAAGCTTTCTTT.

The chain combines TRBV19 with TRBJ2-4; 12 nucleotides align to TRBD1. Germline V gene lookup returns CDR1 LNHDA and CDR2 SQIVND (reference sequence). The CDR3 extends over 14 amino acids. The ends lost 4 bases at V and 8 bases at J; junction bases unmatched: 3. CDR3 residues: CASSTGQGADIQYF. The CDR3 DNA reads as TGTGCCAGTAGTACGGGACAGGGGGCGGACATTCAGTACTTC.

The rearrangement links TRBV4-1 to TRBJ2-2; 7 bases line up with TRBD2. Germline V CDR1 and CDR2: MGHRA, YSYEKL. This CDR3 spans 17 amino acids. Losses at the gene ends were 0 bases for V and 7 bases for J; bases not matched to a gene: 11. The CDR3 sequence: CASSQERAGRRGGELFF. The CDR3 DNA sequence: TGCGCCAGCAGCCAAGAAAGGGCCGGGAGGCGAGGCGGGGAGCTGTTTTTT.

This sequence joins TRBV28 and TRBJ1-6; perhaps TRBD1 as D (6 bases). Trimming shortened V by 6 bases and J by 4 bases, and 10 bases separated the two germline ends. CDR1 is MDHEN and CDR2 is SYDVKM in the germline V gene. This CDR3 comprises 14 residues. CDR3 DNA sequence: TGTGCCAGCAGCCCCGGACAGTATAATTCACCCCTCCACTTT. Its translation is CASSPGQYNSPLHF. Combining the CDR3 with reference TRBV28 and TRBJ1-6 gives the whole variable domain DVKVTQSSRYLVKRTGEKVFLECVQDMDHENMFWYRQDPGLGLRLIYFSYDVKMKEKGDIPEGYSVSREKKERFSLILESASTNQTSMYLCASSPGQYNSPLHFGNGTRLTVT.

The CDR3 DNA follows: TGTGCCAGCAGCGGGGGGGAGGGCAATCAGCCCCAGCATTTT. Translating gives CASSGGEGNQPQHF. The chain couples TRBV6-4 to TRBJ1-5, with TRBD1 as a possible D gene (5 bases). The CDR3 sequence is 14 residues long. The germline CDR1 and CDR2 sequences are MRHNA and SNTAGT. Trimming removed 6 bases from V and 2 bases from J, with 11 bases in between.

The J gene is TRBJ1-4, the V gene TRBV6-6; 7 bases match TRBD1. Looked up from germline, CDR1 is MNHNY and CDR2 is SVGAGI (reference sequence). This CDR3 is 13 amino acids long. V trimming: 6 bases; J trimming: 8 bases; junction bases outside the gene matches: 6. CDR3 region: CASSKRQGEKLFF. In nucleotides, the CDR3 is TGTGCCAGCAGCAAGCGACAGGGAGAAAAACTGTTTTTT.

This clone was picked up one time. The V gene is TRBV7-2, the J gene TRBJ2-2; D possibly corresponds to TRBD2 (5 bases). The CDR3 sequence is 17 residues long. The germline V and J ends were trimmed by 5 bases and 1 base, with 17 bases remaining between them. Germline values: CDR1 SGHTA, CDR2 FQGNSA. CDR3 in amino acids: CASSPDIFGGNTGELFF. CDR3 DNA: TGTGCCAGCAGCCCCGATATTTTCGGAGGGAACACCGGGGAGCTGTTTTTT.

This chain connects TRBV9 to TRBJ1-4; D unresolved. Trimming stripped 3 bases from V and 8 bases from J, with 17 bases between. This CDR3 has 15 residues. Germline lookup yields CDR1 SGDLS and CDR2 YYNGEE. CDR3 in DNA: TGTGCCAGCAGCGCCCCTTCAGGACTTGGCGAAAAACTGTTTTTT. This sequence encodes CASSAPSGLGEKLFF.

Comments on this clone: A junction boundary mismatches the germline segment, possibly from a read error. The chain carries TRBV11-2 and TRBJ1-2, with D perhaps matching TRBD1 (5 bases). CDR1 SGHAT and CDR2 FQNNGV come from the germline V gene. The CDR3 is made up of 12 amino acids. The chain's CDR3 is CASSSLRAYVSF. Written as DNA, the CDR3 is TGTGCCAGCAGCTCCCTCAGGGCGTACGTCTCCTTC. Supplemented by reference TRBV11-2 and TRBJ1-2, the full variable domain reads EAGVAQSPRYKIIEKRQSVAFWCNPISGHATLYWYQQILGQGPKLLIQFQNNGVVDDSQLPKDRFSAERLKGVDSTLKIQPAKLEDSAVYLCASSSLRAYVSFGSGTRLTVV.

This clone was detected once. The chain couples TRBV10-3 to TRBJ1-1; TRBD1 is a possible D gene (6 bases). Trimming left V 8 bases short and J 1 base short, with 11 bases between. CDR3 length equals 13 residues. The germline V gene encodes CDR1 ENHRY and CDR2 SYGVKD. Here the CDR3 DNA reads TGTGCCATCGGGGCAGGGGCGAACACTGAAGCTTTCTTT. It translates to CAIGAGANTEAFF.

The genes are TRBV2 and TRBJ2-1; D perhaps matches TRBD2 (7 bases). Trimming pared 4 bases from V and 10 bases from J, leaving 17 bases between. The CDR3 runs 14 residues. Germline V gives CDR1 SNHLY, CDR2 FYNNEI. The CDR3 nucleotides are TGTGCCAGCAGTGGGGGGCTAGCGGCGGTCGAGCAGTTCTTC. This translates into CASSGGLAAVEQFF. The full variable domain, completed using reference TRBV2 and TRBJ2-1, is EPEVTQTPSHQVTQMGQEVILRCVPISNHLYFYWYRQILGQKVEFLVSFYNNEISEKSEIFDDQFSVERPDGSNFTLKIRSTKLEDSAMYFCASSGGLAAVEQFFGPGTRLTVL.

The chain uses TRBV19 and TRBJ1-4; TRBD1 is a possible D gene (5 bases). Germline CDR1 is LNHDA and CDR2 is SQIVND (reference sequence). Between the trimmed V and J ends, which lost 4 bases and 5 bases, there was a span of 14 bases. The CDR3 is 15 amino acids. For the CDR3, the DNA is TGTGCCAGTAGTACTCGGACAAATGAAAATGAAAAACTGTTTTTT. Its protein product is CASSTRTNENEKLFF.